This T cell receptor (beta chain) was documented in a study of early T cells in non-severe SARS-CoV-2 infection (dated by TCRdb to the early 2020s). General notes on the study: TCR sequencing used bulk RNA from unsorted whole blood, so alpha and beta chains could not be paired.

Library preparation used 5' RACE. Instrument used: NextSeq 500. The TCR library protocol attached unique molecular identifiers to individual cDNA molecules to correct for sequencing error and PCR bias. TCR alpha and beta chains were both sequenced, and the abundances of alpha and beta sequences in each sample were closely correlated with each other. As for the authors' bioinformatics: Decombinator V4 was used to annotate the V gene, J gene and CDR3 of the TCR sequences. TCRs were defined as expanded if a significant change between any two time points was detected under a Poisson model with p below 0.0001. TCR abundances were normalised to the total number of TCRs sequenced per sample and expressed as counts per million. MAIT TCRs were defined by TRAV1-2 paired with TRAJ12, TRAJ20 or TRAJ33, and iNKT TCRs by TRAV10 paired with TRAJ18. VDJdb, accessed 1 November 2021, was searched for CMV, EBV and SARS-CoV-2 annotated TCRs, with TCRs annotated for multiple antigens excluded. The public reads were reanalyzed by TCRdb: fastp trimming at Q25, MiXCR alignment, in-frame beta chains only. Every CDR3 protein is listed once, alongside the most common genes and DNA of its rows. It is TCRdb's table, rather than the study itself, that gives the V and J calls and clone size. A total of some 29,000 distinct CDR3 sequences appear in this sample, approximately 5.2% of them only once. The ten largest clonotypes hold approximately 5.7% of the sample.

This clonotype was seen more than once but under ten times. This clone's antigen is unknown. No much larger clone exists at a distance of one base, and base qualities are not known. A case-control design nested within a healthcare worker cohort in London, UK, was used, with weekly nasopharyngeal swab PCR tests and blood sampling performed. Between 23 and 31 March 2020, the week of the UK lockdown, healthcare workers were enrolled and then followed up weekly for as long as 16 weeks. The CDR3 goes from the cysteine to the phenylalanine over 18 residues. Of the read, only the CDR3 DNA is kept; its 54 bases are in frame from base 1. CDR1 and CDR2 are drawn from the germline V gene: LGHNA, YNFKEQ. V and J lose 0 bases and 3 bases, and a span of 21 bases separates them. What the study reported, not specific to this receptor: VDJdb matching was skewed toward anti-spike CD8 responses, so virus-specific expansions were likely underestimated and private and CD4 specificities were missed.

What was sequenced was whole blood. Recombination joined TRBV4-2 with TRBJ2-7; the D region possibly corresponds to TRBD2 (6 bases align). The receptor was isolated from an adult who was a healthcare worker with PCR-confirmed SARS-CoV-2 infection or an uninfected control (not recorded which). The CDR3 in this case is CASSQETQSLGLIYEQYF. The nucleotide sequence reads TGTGCCAGCAGCCAAGAAACCCAAAGTCTGGGACTGATCTACGAGCAGTACTTC.